The present T cell receptor (beta chain) was sequenced within a study of T cell clonotyping in hematopoietic cell transplantation. The time point is: recipient sample about 28 days before transplant, after cytoreduction. The protocol was immunoSEQ multiplex PCR, while the TCRdb copy is restricted to in-frame clones and leaves out a portion. The data contain around 7,400 clones, around nine tenths of them singletons. Germline V gene data show CDR1 as MNHEY and CDR2 as SMNVEV (reference sequence). The CDR3 has 13 residues. Unmatched junction bases numbered 9, after V lost 3 bases and J lost 12 bases. The sequencing here drew on peripheral blood mononuclear cells, taken before stem cell transplant. The source of this sequence is a man aged 60 to 75 with acute myeloid leukemia. Some clones in this sample may be carry-over from other donors' samples. The gene calls are TRBV27 and TRBJ2-7; 9 bases align to TRBD2. Here the CDR3 DNA reads TGTGCCAGCAGTTTCAGGGCTAGCGGGAACTTGTACTTC. Translation: CASSFRASGNLYF.